Given below is one T cell receptor beta chain in context. This CDR3 spans 16 amino acids. CDR1 KGHSH and CDR2 LQKENI come from the germline V gene. V lost 4 bases and J 5 bases, leaving 20 bases between the germline ends. The source of the sample is a study of blood T cell repertoires in COVID-19. Method: immunoSEQ multiplex PCR; TCRdb's copy keeps in-frame clones and lacks some. This repertoire shows fewer than 70,000 clones, about 79% found once; its top ten account for around 5%. The TCR originated in a human donor in a cohort sampled during active COVID-19. The J gene is TRBJ1-1, the V gene TRBV18, with D perhaps TRBD1 (6 bases). Sequences were obtained from peripheral blood. The CDR3 loop is CASSRGGATLGTEAFF. As DNA, the CDR3 is TGTGCCAGCTCACGGGGGGGGGCGACTTTGGGAACTGAAGCTTTCTTT.